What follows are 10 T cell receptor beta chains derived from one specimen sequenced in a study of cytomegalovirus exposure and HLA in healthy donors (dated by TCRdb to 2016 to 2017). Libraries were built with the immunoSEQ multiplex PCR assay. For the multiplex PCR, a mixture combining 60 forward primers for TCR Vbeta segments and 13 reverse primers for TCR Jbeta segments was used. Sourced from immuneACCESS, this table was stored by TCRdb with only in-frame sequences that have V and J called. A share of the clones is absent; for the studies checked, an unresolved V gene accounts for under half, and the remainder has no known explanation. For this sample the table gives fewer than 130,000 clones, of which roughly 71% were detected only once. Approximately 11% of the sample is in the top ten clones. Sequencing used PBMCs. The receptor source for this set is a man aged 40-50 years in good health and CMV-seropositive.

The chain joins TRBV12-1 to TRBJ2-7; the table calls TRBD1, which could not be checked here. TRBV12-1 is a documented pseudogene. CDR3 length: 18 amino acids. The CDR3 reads CASSFSPGQGLPSDEQYV. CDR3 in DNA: TGTGCCAGCAGCTTTAGTCCCGGACAGGGCCTACCGTCCGACGAGCAGTACGTC.

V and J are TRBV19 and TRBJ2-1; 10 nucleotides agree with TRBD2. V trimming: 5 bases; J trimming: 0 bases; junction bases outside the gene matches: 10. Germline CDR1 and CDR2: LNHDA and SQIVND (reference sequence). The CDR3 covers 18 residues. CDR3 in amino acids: CASSPASGGTSSYNEQFF. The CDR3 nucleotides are TGTGCCAGTAGTCCGGCTAGCGGGGGAACGAGCTCCTACAATGAGCAGTTCTTC.

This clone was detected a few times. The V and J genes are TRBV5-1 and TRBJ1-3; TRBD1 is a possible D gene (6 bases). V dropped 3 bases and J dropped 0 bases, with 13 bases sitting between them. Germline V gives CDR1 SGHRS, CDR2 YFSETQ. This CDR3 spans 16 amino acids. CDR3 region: CASSWEGHRSGNTIYF. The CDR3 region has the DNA TGCGCCAGCAGCTGGGAGGGACACCGCTCTGGAAACACCATATATTTT.

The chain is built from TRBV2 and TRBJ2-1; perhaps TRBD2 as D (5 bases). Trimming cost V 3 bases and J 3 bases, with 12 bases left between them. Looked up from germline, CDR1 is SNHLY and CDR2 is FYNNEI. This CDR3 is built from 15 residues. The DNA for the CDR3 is TGTGCCAGCAGTGAGGAACGGGAAGTCTACAATGAGCAGTTCTTC. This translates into CASSEEREVYNEQFF.

The CDR3 region has the DNA TGTGCCAGCAGCGATCCGGACAGGGATACTGAAGCTTTCTTT. The encoded protein is CASSDPDRDTEAFF. J is TRBJ1-1 and V is TRBV5-4; 8 nucleotides line up with TRBD1. Germline V CDR1 and CDR2: SGHNT, YYREEE (reference sequence). V dropped 4 bases and J dropped 5; count of bases not matched to a gene: 7. The CDR3 contains 14 residues.

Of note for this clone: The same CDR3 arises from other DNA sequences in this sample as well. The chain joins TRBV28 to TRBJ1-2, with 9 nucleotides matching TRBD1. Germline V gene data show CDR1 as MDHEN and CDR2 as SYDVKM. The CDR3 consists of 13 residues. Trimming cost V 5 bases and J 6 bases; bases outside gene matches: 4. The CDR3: CASSQTGGDGYTF. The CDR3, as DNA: TGTGCCAGCAGTCAGACAGGGGGAGATGGCTACACCTTC.

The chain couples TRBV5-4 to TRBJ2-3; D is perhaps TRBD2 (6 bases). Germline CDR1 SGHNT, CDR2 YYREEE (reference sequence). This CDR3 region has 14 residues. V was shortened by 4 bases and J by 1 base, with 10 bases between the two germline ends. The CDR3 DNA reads TGTGCCAGCAGCGCATCTAGCGGCACAGATACGCAGTATTTT. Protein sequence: CASSASSGTDTQYF.

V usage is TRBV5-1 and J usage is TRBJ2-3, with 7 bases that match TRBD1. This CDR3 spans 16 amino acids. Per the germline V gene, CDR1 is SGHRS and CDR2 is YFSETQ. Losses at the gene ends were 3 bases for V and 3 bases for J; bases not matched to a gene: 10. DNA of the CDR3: TGCGCCAGCAGCTCGAACCCCCAGGGGGAAACAGATACGCAGTATTTT. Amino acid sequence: CASSSNPQGETDTQYF.

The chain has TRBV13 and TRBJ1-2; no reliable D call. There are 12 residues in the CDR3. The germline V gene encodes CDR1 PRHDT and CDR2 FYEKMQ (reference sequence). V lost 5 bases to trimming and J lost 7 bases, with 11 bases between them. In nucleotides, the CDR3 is TGTGCCAGCAGCCCGTCGGGTTCTGGCTACACCTTC. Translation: CASSPSGSGYTF.

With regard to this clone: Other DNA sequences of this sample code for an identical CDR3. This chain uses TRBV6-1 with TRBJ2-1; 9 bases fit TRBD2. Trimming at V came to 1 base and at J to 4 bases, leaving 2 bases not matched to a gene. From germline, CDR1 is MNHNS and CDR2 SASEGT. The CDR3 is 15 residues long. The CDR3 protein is CASSEGLADYNEQFF. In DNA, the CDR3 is TGTGCCAGCAGTGAAGGACTAGCGGATTACAATGAGCAGTTCTTC.